This T cell receptor beta chain was found in a study of blood T cell repertoires in COVID-19. In the study overall: Acute and convalescent COVID-19 samples came from the United States, Italy and Spain.

The CDR3 is 11 residues long. The V gene's germline CDR1 is ENHRY and CDR2 SYGVKD. The V gene lost 8 bases and the J gene lost 7 bases, with 8 bases spanning the gap. Libraries were prepared by immunoSEQ multiplex PCR; TCRdb keeps only in-frame clonotypes and omits some of them. The sample carries about 180,000 clones, about 83% recorded once. This receptor was identified in a person aged 70 to 85 with COVID-19, enrolled during active disease. Sample: peripheral blood. The chain couples TRBV10-3 to TRBJ1-4; possibly TRBD1 for D (5 bases). The CDR3 reads CAIGGGEKLFF. CDR3 nucleotide sequence: TGTGCCATCGGGGGGGGTGAAAAACTGTTTTTT.